Below, 30 T cell receptor beta chains from the same sample are listed, as sequenced in a study of identical twins (dated by TCRdb to the mid-2010s). The library was made by 5' RACE. TCRdb lists the instrument as Illumina HiSeq 2000. TCRdb passed the public sequencing reads through fastp at Q25 and MiXCR, retaining productive beta sequences. Rows merge per CDR3 protein into single entries with the most common DNA and genes. Counted in this sample were some 730,000 distinct CDR3 sequences; 18% of them appeared once. The top ten constitute 10% to 15% of the sample. This sample also appeared in a second study, on T cells expressing NK-cell markers.

Sequencing was carried out using PBMCs. Source of these receptors: a young woman in good health.

In its sample, this clonotype was seen a few times. This rearrangement joins TRBV7-2 to TRBJ2-5, with 7 positions matching TRBD2. The CDR3 totals 15 residues. With V trimmed by 5 bases and J by 0 bases, 6 bases remained unmatched. Germline V lookup: CDR1 SGHTA, CDR2 FQGNSA. In nucleotides, the CDR3 is TGTGCCAGCAGCACACAAGCGGGGTACCAAGAGACCCAGTACTTC. Protein sequence: CASSTQAGYQETQYF.

The rearrangement uses TRBV29-1 and TRBJ2-7; the D gene is possibly TRBD1 (6 bases). CDR3 length: 13 residues. Germline V gives CDR1 SQVTM, CDR2 ANQGSEA. Deletions cut 4 bases from V and 2 bases from J, with 12 bases between. Written as DNA, the CDR3 is TGCAGCGTTGGTACAGGGTCCCCCTACGAGCAGTACTTC. Translated: CSVGTGSPYEQYF.

In this sample, this clonotype turned up a few times. This chain joins TRBV9 and TRBJ1-2; 7 bases are a match to TRBD1. The CDR3 consists of 16 residues. Germline CDR1 reads SGDLS; CDR2 reads YYNGEE. The V and J ends lost 0 bases and 7 bases, in that order; junction bases with no gene match: 12. In nucleotides, the CDR3 is TGTGCCAGCAGCGTAGCTGAGTCGACAGGGTTGAGTGGCTACACCTTC. Its translation is CASSVAESTGLSGYTF.

V is TRBV5-6 and J is TRBJ2-5, with D unclear. CDR1 and CDR2 (germline): SGHDT, YYEEEE. The ends were cut back, 0 bases at V and 2 bases at J, with 8 bases in the middle. CDR3 length: 14 residues. CDR3 DNA: TGTGCCAGCAGCTTGGGGTCGGCTCAAGAGACCCAGTACTTC. Encoded protein: CASSLGSAQETQYF.

The chain carries TRBV10-3 and TRBJ2-1; no clear D. Germline V CDR1 and CDR2: ENHRY, SYGVKD. The CDR3 length is 12 residues. Trimming removed 8 bases from V and 12 bases from J, with 17 bases in between. CDR3 sequence (DNA): TGTGCCATCTCGGCTAAAGGAATTGTGCAGTTCTTC. This sequence encodes CAISAKGIVQFF.

This clonotype was counted a few times. The rearrangement links TRBV7-9 to TRBJ2-2, with no clear D. Germline-derived CDR1 and CDR2 are SEHNR and FQNEAQ (reference sequence). Between the trimmed V and J ends, which lost 3 bases and 7 bases, there was a span of 9 bases. This CDR3 is 13 amino acids long. In DNA form, the CDR3 reads TGTGCCAGCAGCTTTTTACAAGGCGGGGAGCTGTTTTTT. This sequence encodes CASSFLQGGELFF.

This clonotype was observed a handful of times. The chain links TRBV3-1 to TRBJ2-2; perhaps TRBD2 as D (5 bases). Germline lookup yields CDR1 LGHDT and CDR2 YNNKEL (reference sequence). This CDR3 is 14 amino acids long. V gave up 4 bases and J gave up 4 bases, with 10 bases separating them. The CDR3 nucleotides are TGTGCCAGCAGCCGCGGGTCGGGCACCGGGGAGCTGTTTTTT. This codes for CASSRGSGTGELFF.

The rearrangement links TRBV4-1 to TRBJ1-2; no reliable D call. V was cut by 0 bases and J by 9 bases, with 14 bases left in between. Germline CDR1 is MGHRA and CDR2 is YSYEKL. The CDR3 length is 14 residues. Here the CDR3 DNA reads TGCGCCAGCAGCCAAGACCTGGAGGGAGCGCGCTACACCTTC. Encoded protein: CASSQDLEGARYTF.

The chain recombines TRBV5-1 with TRBJ2-5; D perhaps matches TRBD2 (6 bases). Trimming shortened V by 1 base and J by 5 bases, and 18 bases separated the two germline ends. The CDR3 consists of 16 residues. Germline V gene sequence: CDR1 SGHRS, CDR2 YFSETQ. CDR3 DNA: TGCGCCAGCAGCTTGTTGTCGGGGGATTTTGGCGAGACCCAGTACTTC. Translated: CASSLLSGDFGETQYF. The full variable domain, in which reference TRBV5-1 and TRBJ2-5 provide the parts outside the CDR3, is KAGVTQTPRYLIKTRGQQVTLSCSPISGHRSVSWYQQTPGQGLQFLFEYFSETQRNKGNFPGRFSGRQFSNSRSEMNVSTLELGDSALYLCASSLLSGDFGETQYFGPGTRLLVL.

This clonotype was counted a few times. The chain combines TRBV12-3 or TRBV12-4 with TRBJ1-2, with 8 bases that match TRBD1. The J segment lost 4 bases and the V segment lost 5 bases, leaving 3 bases of the junction unmatched. CDR3 length: 13 residues. CDR3: CASSTQGVYGYTF. CDR3 coding DNA: TGTGCCAGCAGTACACAGGGGGTCTATGGCTACACCTTC.

The V call is TRBV10-3, the J call TRBJ2-5, with TRBD2 matching over 13 bases. Unmatched junction bases numbered 6, after V lost 1 base and J lost 4 bases. Per the germline V gene, CDR1 is ENHRY and CDR2 is SYGVKD. This CDR3 is built from 17 residues. DNA for the CDR3: TGTGCCATCAGTGAGTTTCGGACTAGCGGGGGAGGAGAGACCCAGTACTTC. As protein: CAISEFRTSGGGETQYF.

This clonotype was detected a few times. CDR3 DNA: TGCGCGCAGGCGGGACAGGGGCCAGATACGCAGTATTTT. This codes for CAQAGQGPDTQYF. The chain joins TRBV20-1 to TRBJ2-3, with TRBD1 matching 10 bases. CDR3 length equals 13 residues. Germline-derived CDR1 and CDR2 are DFQATT and SNEGSKA (reference sequence).

The V and J genes are TRBV7-2 and TRBJ2-2; D gene uncertain. V shed 3 bases and J shed 7 bases, with 9 bases lying between them. Germline CDR1 is SGHTA and CDR2 is FQGNSA. There are 13 residues in the CDR3. The CDR3 sequence is CASSFVEGGELFF. The CDR3 bases are TGTGCCAGCAGCTTCGTGGAAGGCGGGGAGCTGTTTTTT. The entire variable domain, with the rest obtained from reference TRBV7-2 and TRBJ2-2, is as follows: GAGVSQSPSNKVTEKGKDVELRCDPISGHTALYWYRQSLGQGLEFLIYFQGNSAPDKSGLPSDRFSAERTGGSVSTLTIQRTQQEDSAVYLCASSFVEGGELFFGEGSRLTVL.

The chain combines TRBV6-6 with TRBJ1-2; no clear D gene. The CDR3 has 13 residues. V lost 8 bases to trimming and J lost 0 bases, with 10 bases between them. Germline V gene data show CDR1 as MNHNY and CDR2 as SVGAGI (reference sequence). Written as DNA, the CDR3 is TGTGCCAGCGCCGTTTTGTCTAACTATGGCTACACCTTC. This sequence encodes CASAVLSNYGYTF.

This clonotype came up many times. J is TRBJ1-1 and V is TRBV20-1; D remains ambiguous. V lost 2 bases, J lost 1 base, and 2 bases lay in between. This CDR3 comprises 11 residues. CDR1 and CDR2 from the germline V gene are DFQATT and SNEGSKA (reference sequence). CDR3 sequence (DNA): TGCAGTGCTAGACGGAACACTGAAGCTTTCTTT. This gives the protein CSARRNTEAFF.

This clonotype was seen a few times. The V gene is TRBV20-1, the J gene TRBJ1-4; no reliable D call. Germline V gene data show CDR1 as DFQATT and CDR2 as SNEGSKA (reference sequence). The V and J ends lost 0 bases and 5 bases respectively, with 16 bases between them. The CDR3 is made up of 16 amino acids. CDR3 loop: CSARDPAAGWNEKLFF. For the CDR3, the DNA is TGCAGTGCTAGAGACCCCGCGGCAGGTTGGAATGAAAAACTGTTTTTT.

The chain uses TRBV5-1 and TRBJ1-1; the D gene is possibly TRBD1 (5 bases). The CDR3 length is 16 residues. Looked up from germline, CDR1 is SGHRS and CDR2 is YFSETQ. V was cut by 0 bases and J by 0 bases, with 12 bases left in between. CDR3 coding DNA: TGCGCCAGCAGCTTGGTCGGGGGGGGTATGAACACTGAAGCTTTCTTT. Amino acid sequence: CASSLVGGGMNTEAFF.

This clonotype has a handful of counts. The chain couples TRBV10-3 to TRBJ2-1, with TRBD2 matching 14 bases. CDR1 is ENHRY, CDR2 SYGVKD, per germline. There are 15 residues in the CDR3. J was trimmed by 6 bases and V by 6 bases; bases with no gene match: 4. The CDR3 loop reads CAISQTSGGANEQFF. The CDR3 nucleotides are TGTGCCATCAGCCAGACTAGCGGGGGGGCCAATGAGCAGTTCTTC.

This clonotype was counted a few times. CDR3 sequence: CASSDWQGRAEAFF. The CDR3 DNA reads TGTGCCAGCAGCGATTGGCAGGGTCGGGCTGAAGCTTTCTTT. This chain joins TRBV14 and TRBJ1-1, with D possibly being TRBD1 (5 bases). There are 14 residues in the CDR3. Deletions cut 5 bases from V and 6 bases from J, with 16 bases between. From germline, CDR1 is SGHDN and CDR2 FVKESK.

The chain combines TRBV2 with TRBJ2-3; TRBD2 matches 9 bases. Losses at the gene ends were 11 bases for V and 2 bases for J; bases not matched to a gene: 17. The CDR3 consists of 17 residues. Germline V gene lookup returns CDR1 SNHLY and CDR2 FYNNEI. Here the CDR3 reads CAHFSGLAGRFTDTQYF. DNA for the CDR3: TGTGCCCACTTTTCGGGCCTAGCGGGGAGATTCACAGATACGCAGTATTTT. The whole variable domain, filled in from reference TRBV2 and TRBJ2-3, reads EPEVTQTPSHQVTQMGQEVILRCVPISNHLYFYWYRQILGQKVEFLVSFYNNEISEKSEIFDDQFSVERPDGSNFTLKIRSTKLEDSAMYFCAHFSGLAGRFTDTQYFGPGTRLTVL.

The chain recombines TRBV29-1 with TRBJ1-2; D gene unclear. Germline loops: CDR1 SQVTM, CDR2 ANQGSEA. This CDR3 has 13 residues. The V and J ends lost 7 bases and 0 bases respectively, with 12 bases between them. The CDR3 DNA reads TGCAGCGCCACGATAGAATCTAACTATGGCTACACCTTC. Translation: CSATIESNYGYTF. Supplemented by reference TRBV29-1 and TRBJ1-2, the full variable domain reads SAVISQKPSRDICQRGTSLTIQCQVDSQVTMMFWYRQQPGQSLTLIATANQGSEATYESGFVIDKFPISRPNLTFSTLTVSNMSPEDSSIYLCSATIESNYGYTFGSGTRLTVV.

This clonotype has only a few counts. The chain is built from TRBV19 and TRBJ2-2; D might be TRBD1 (6 bases). Deletions cut 5 bases from V and 0 bases from J, with 10 bases between. Germline V gene lookup returns CDR1 LNHDA and CDR2 SQIVND (reference sequence). This CDR3 has 15 amino acids. In nucleotides, the CDR3 is TGTGCCAGTAGTTATCCAGGGGCGAACACCGGGGAGCTGTTTTTT. It translates to CASSYPGANTGELFF.

The rearrangement joins TRBV29-1 to TRBJ2-7; D is perhaps TRBD1 (6 bases). Germline CDR1 is SQVTM and CDR2 is ANQGSEA. The V and J ends lost 4 bases and 6 bases respectively, with 16 bases between them. This CDR3 spans 13 amino acids. CDR3 in amino acids: CSVGEGVLVEQYF. In DNA form, the CDR3 reads TGCAGCGTTGGCGAGGGGGTATTGGTCGAGCAGTACTTC.

The chain is built from TRBV7-2 and TRBJ1-2, with unresolved D. CDR3 length equals 13 residues. Per the germline V gene, CDR1 is SGHTA and CDR2 is FQGNSA. V was clipped by 3 bases and J by 4 bases, with 9 bases between them. CDR3 amino acids: CASSFGNSYGYTF. DNA for the CDR3: TGTGCCAGCAGCTTCGGAAACAGCTATGGCTACACCTTC.

The sample holds a few counts of this clonotype. For the CDR3, the DNA is TGCGCCAGCAGCTTGGCAGGGACAACTAATGAAAAACTGTTTTTT. Encoded protein: CASSLAGTTNEKLFF. The V and J genes are TRBV5-1 and TRBJ1-4; a possible D gene is TRBD1 (5 bases). The germline V gene encodes CDR1 SGHRS and CDR2 YFSETQ. The CDR3 is 15 residues long. The V gene lost 0 bases and the J gene lost 0 bases, with 6 bases spanning the gap.

This chain uses TRBV29-1 with TRBJ2-7, with D tentatively TRBD2 (6 bases). The V end was cut by 6 bases, the J end by 6 bases, with 15 bases between. CDR1 and CDR2 from the germline V gene are SQVTM and ANQGSEA. The CDR3 runs to 12 residues. The DNA for the CDR3 is TGCAGCGTCGGCCCGACTAGTAGCGAGCAGTACTTC. The encoded protein is CSVGPTSSEQYF.

The chain combines TRBV20-1 with TRBJ1-1; D uncertain. V was shortened by 6 bases and J by 0 bases, with 14 bases between the two germline ends. This CDR3 region has 14 residues. The germline CDR1 and CDR2 sequences are DFQATT and SNEGSKA (reference sequence). The CDR3 is CSATMDRMNTEAFF. The DNA for the CDR3 is TGCAGTGCGACGATGGACCGAATGAACACTGAAGCTTTCTTT.

This clonotype was seen a handful of times. Just one base apart from a much larger clone, this may be a read error. V is TRBV6-5 and J is TRBJ1-1; D call uncertain. Germline CDR1 and CDR2: MNHEY and SVGAGI. V was trimmed by 5 bases and J by 1 base, leaving 5 bases between them. The CDR3 runs 12 residues. The CDR3 protein is CASSMGNTEAFF. CDR3 in DNA: TGTGCCAGCAGTATGGGGAACACTGAAGCTTTCTTT.

This chain joins TRBV6-1 and TRBJ2-7, with 7 bases aligning to TRBD1. The CDR3 runs to 14 residues. Germline V gives CDR1 MNHNS, CDR2 SASEGT. The V gene end was trimmed by 7 bases and the J gene end by 2 bases; junction bases not matched to a gene: 8. In DNA, the CDR3 is TGTGCCAGCACCTATTGGGACAGCACCTACGAGCAGTACTTC. Amino acid sequence: CASTYWDSTYEQYF.

The chain has TRBV6-5 and TRBJ2-2, with 8 bases identical to TRBD2. The CDR3 is made up of 18 amino acids. With V trimmed by 0 bases and J by 0 bases, 6 bases remained unmatched. CDR1 and CDR2 from the germline V gene are MNHEY and SVGAGI. CDR3 sequence: CASSYSAIAGSNTGELFF. DNA of the CDR3: TGTGCCAGCAGTTACTCGGCGATAGCGGGATCGAACACCGGGGAGCTGTTTTTT.